This T cell receptor beta chain was recovered during a study of blood T cell repertoires in COVID-19. Overall study: From the United States, Italy and Spain came samples of acute and convalescent COVID-19.

Authors' processing steps: Using reference gene primer amplification, nucleated cell counts were estimated. Data came from immunoSEQ multiplex PCR; TCRdb stores just in-frame clones and leaves some out. From that table come the V and J calls and clone size; the DNA was used to work out D and trimming. The sample consists of about 44,000 clones, approximately 77% of them appearing once. The CDR3 is 15 amino acids. Germline CDR1 and CDR2: SGHKS and YYEKEE (reference sequence). V was pared by 4 bases and J by 5 bases, with 9 bases of the junction left unmatched. The sequenced material came from peripheral blood. This rearrangement joins TRBV5-5 to TRBJ2-3; 8 positions match TRBD1. The receptor comes from an older woman with acute or convalescent COVID-19. The CDR3 bases are TGTGCCAGCAGCCCGGACAGGGTGAGCGGAGATACGCAGTATTTT. Translation gives CASSPDRVSGDTQYF.